One TCR beta chain is described in this entry. The antigen remains unidentified. The V end lost 0 bases, the J end lost 5 bases, and 4 bases lay between the germline ends. The CDR3 runs 11 residues. Germline V lookup: CDR1 DFQATT, CDR2 SNEGSKA (reference sequence). This sample stems from a study of cytomegalovirus exposure and HLA in healthy donors. Points from the study as a whole: The study labeled fewer than 200 TCR beta chains cytomegalovirus-associated. In vitro data verified a few CMV-associated chains as specific for CMV antigens.

Sequencing used immunoSEQ multiplex PCR; TCRdb keeps in-frame clones, though not all of them. The sample contains roughly 330,000 clones, about nine tenths of which appear only once. This TCR came from a woman in her twenties or thirties in good health and CMV-seropositive. This chain uses TRBV20-1 with TRBJ2-5; D unclear. What was sequenced was PBMCs. As DNA, the CDR3 is TGCAGTGCTAGAGATGCGGAGACCCAGTACTTC. Translation: CSARDAETQYF.